This T cell receptor (beta chain) was observed in a study of Ad26.COV2.S vaccination and SARS-CoV-2 variants. Method: immunoSEQ multiplex PCR; TCRdb's copy keeps in-frame clones and lacks some. The sample includes over 400,000 clones, approximately 92% of them seen just once. Germline CDR1 LGHNA, CDR2 YSLEER. The V and J ends lost 0 bases and 0 bases respectively, with 9 bases between them. This CDR3 is 17 amino acids long. Treatment described: around 19 received Ad26.COV2.S at low or high dose, single or two shots; about 5 received placebo; per-sample allocation not given. After the first vaccine or placebo injection, samples were drawn on day 63.

The receptor was derived from a person between 18 and 60 years old who received the Ad26.COV2.S COVID-19 vaccine or a placebo. The chain links TRBV4-3 to TRBJ1-6, with D uncertain. The starting material was peripheral blood, obtained in a trial of Ad26.COV2.S vaccine versus placebo. The chain's CDR3 is CASSQDLGSSYNSPLHF. In DNA form, the CDR3 reads TGCGCCAGCAGCCAAGATTTAGGGAGCTCCTATAATTCACCCCTCCACTTT.